This T cell receptor (beta chain) was captured in a study of blood T cell repertoires in COVID-19. About the research overall: From the United States, Italy and Spain came samples of acute and convalescent COVID-19.

Clones were sequenced by immunoSEQ multiplex PCR, and TCRdb holds only the in-frame ones, with some missing. The table shows tens of thousands of clones, with 75% to 85% occurring only once. The source material was peripheral blood. This sequence originates from a man aged 50 or older with COVID-19, enrolled during active disease.

The CDR3 loop is CAWSSGKGTDTQYF. For the CDR3, the DNA is TGTGCCTGGAGTAGCGGGAAGGGCACAGATACGCAGTATTTT. The gene calls are TRBV30 and TRBJ2-3, with 7 bases matching TRBD2. This CDR3 is 14 amino acids long. With V trimmed by 2 bases and J by 1 base, 3 bases remained unmatched. Germline CDR1 and CDR2: GTSNPN and SVGIG (reference sequence). The variable domain in full, completed from reference TRBV30 and TRBJ2-3, reads SQTIHQWPATLVQPVGSPLSLECTVEGTSNPNLYWYRQAAGRGLQLLFYSVGIGQISSEVPQNLSASRPQDRQFILSSKKLLLSDSGFYLCAWSSGKGTDTQYFGPGTRLTVL.